This record looks at one T cell receptor beta chain sequence and its context. No cognate antigen has been identified for it. No quality values exist for individual bases; no much larger clone is one base distant. This record belongs to a study of blood T cell repertoires in COVID-19 (dated by TCRdb to about 2020). About the study as a whole: Collaborator samples came from the United States, Italy and Spain and covered acute and convalescent phases of COVID-19. The material from the prospective study consisted of cDNA or gDNA derived from T cells, B-cell-depleted T cells, or PBMCs. The sample metadata nearly always contained a de-identified subject ID, COVID-19 status, age in years and sex. A freely available public database, intended as a resource for researchers studying the immune response to SARS-CoV-2, is where the repertoires were released. The samples were drawn from two sources: the first 160 participants of the ongoing ImmuneRACE study, and fewer than 1,500 subjects contributed by 6 global collaborators. Deeply sampled blood TCRbeta repertoires from subjects exposed to, actively infected with, or recovered from COVID-19 were included in the dataset. Where HLA class I and class II types were available, the types were taken from metadata supplied by the sample provider, not from assay-based typing. Study-wide findings and limitations: The amount of clinical and demographic metadata varied by source and participant and was provided uncurated.

CDR1 and CDR2, per the germline V gene (reference sequence), are LNHDA and SQIVND. The CDR3 contains 15 residues, cysteine and phenylalanine counted. Only CDR3 DNA is held: 45 bases, read in frame from base 1. Trimming removed 5 bases from V and 0 bases from J, leaving 11 bases between the germline ends. Collaborating institutions collected whole blood in K2EDTA tubes following their own protocols. For TCRbeta analysis, collaborator samples were shipped as frozen whole blood, as isolated PBMCs, or as DNA extracted from either sample type. The immunoSEQ Assay, a bias-controlled multiplex PCR, was used to amplify TCRbeta CDR3 regions from genomic DNA. In the paper's pipeline: Nucleated cell counts per sample were estimated from amplification of reference gene primers within the assay. Sequence reads were collapsed and filtered to measure the absolute abundance of every unique TCRbeta CDR3 rearrangement. For each sample, productive Simpson clonality was calculated as the square root of Simpson's diversity index across productive rearrangements. TCRdb limited this immuneACCESS table to in-frame rearrangements with V and J called. A share of clones is missing; checked studies link under half to unresolved V genes, and the rest is unexplained. V, J and clone size reflect that table, while D and trimming were determined from the DNA. For this sample the table gives about 22,000 clones, of which about 92% were detected only once. 2.7% of the sample rests with the top ten.

Recombination joined TRBV19 with TRBJ1-5; possibly the D gene is TRBD1, per 6 matching bases. The TCR sequence derives from a man between 65 and 85 years old with acute or convalescent COVID-19. The sequenced sample consisted of peripheral blood. This receptor has the CDR3 CASSQQGHSNQPQHF. In nucleotides, the sequence is TGTGCCAGTAGTCAACAGGGCCATAGCAATCAGCCCCAGCATTTT.